The subject of this entry is one T cell receptor (beta chain). The data originate from a study of blood T cell repertoires in COVID-19. Study at large: Researchers got acute and convalescent COVID-19 samples from the United States, Italy and Spain. PBMCs, B-cell-depleted T cells, or T cells provided the cDNA or gDNA that made up the material.

The germline CDR1 and CDR2 sequences are LGHDT and YNNKEL (reference sequence). This CDR3 is 16 amino acids long. V dropped 1 base and J dropped 0 bases, with 10 bases sitting between them. The authors' processing: Scientists estimated how many nucleated cells there were by amplifying reference gene primers. Using immunoSEQ multiplex PCR, the repertoire was profiled, and TCRdb retains in-frame clones only, with some absent. The V and J calls and clone size come from that table; D and trimming were worked out from the DNA. This sample has about 480,000 clones, with nearly 90% found just once. Followed over time, Seattle patients had been enrolled while infection was active.

This clonotype originated in a young man with COVID-19, enrolled during active disease. The sequenced sample consisted of peripheral blood. V gene TRBV3-1 (or the pseudogene TRBV3-2) combines with J gene TRBJ1-3, with no clear D. DNA of the CDR3: TGTGCCAGCAGCCAAGGACACCTTACCTCTGGAAACACCATATATTTT. It codes for CASSQGHLTSGNTIYF.